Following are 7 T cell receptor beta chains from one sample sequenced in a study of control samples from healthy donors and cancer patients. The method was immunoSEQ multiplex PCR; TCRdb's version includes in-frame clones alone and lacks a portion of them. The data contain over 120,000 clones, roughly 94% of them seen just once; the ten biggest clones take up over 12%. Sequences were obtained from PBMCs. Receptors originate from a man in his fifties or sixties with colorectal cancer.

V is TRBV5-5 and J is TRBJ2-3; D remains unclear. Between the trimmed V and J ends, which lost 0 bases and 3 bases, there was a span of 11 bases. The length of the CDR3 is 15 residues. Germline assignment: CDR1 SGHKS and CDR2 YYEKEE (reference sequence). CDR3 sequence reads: CASSLAWGLTDTQYF. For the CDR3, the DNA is TGTGCCAGCAGCTTGGCATGGGGATTAACAGATACGCAGTATTTT.

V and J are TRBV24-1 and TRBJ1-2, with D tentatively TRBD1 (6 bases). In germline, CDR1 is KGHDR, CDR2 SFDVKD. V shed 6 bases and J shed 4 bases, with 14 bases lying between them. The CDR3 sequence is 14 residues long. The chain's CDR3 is CATSSGVGVYGYTF. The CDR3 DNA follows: TGTGCCACCAGTTCAGGGGTAGGCGTCTATGGCTACACCTTC.

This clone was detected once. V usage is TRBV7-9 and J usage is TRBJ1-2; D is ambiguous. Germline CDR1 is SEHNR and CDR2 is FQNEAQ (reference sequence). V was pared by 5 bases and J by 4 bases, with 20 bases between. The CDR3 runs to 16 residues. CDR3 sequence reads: CASSPDGRGLGYGYTF. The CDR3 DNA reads TGTGCCAGCAGCCCAGATGGTCGGGGTCTAGGCTATGGCTACACCTTC.

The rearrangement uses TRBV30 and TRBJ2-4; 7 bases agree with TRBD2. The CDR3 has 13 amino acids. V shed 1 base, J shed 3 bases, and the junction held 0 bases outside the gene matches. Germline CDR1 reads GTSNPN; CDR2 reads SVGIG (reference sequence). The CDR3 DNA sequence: TGTGCCTGGAGTGCGGGAGGCAAAAACATTCAGTACTTC. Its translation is CAWSAGGKNIQYF.

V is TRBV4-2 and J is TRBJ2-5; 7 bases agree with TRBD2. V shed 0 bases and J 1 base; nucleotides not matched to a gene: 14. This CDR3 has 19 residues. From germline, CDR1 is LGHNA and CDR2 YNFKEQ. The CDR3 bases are TGTGCCAGCAGCCAAGAAAGGGGCTTTGAAGCGGGGAGCCAAGAGACCCAGTACTTC. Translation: CASSQERGFEAGSQETQYF.

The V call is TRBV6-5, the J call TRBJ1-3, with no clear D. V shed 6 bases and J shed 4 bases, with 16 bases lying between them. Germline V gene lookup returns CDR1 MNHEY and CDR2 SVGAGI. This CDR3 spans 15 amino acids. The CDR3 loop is CASSPGALGGNTIYF. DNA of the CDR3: TGTGCCAGCAGCCCCGGAGCTTTGGGGGGAAACACCATATATTTT.

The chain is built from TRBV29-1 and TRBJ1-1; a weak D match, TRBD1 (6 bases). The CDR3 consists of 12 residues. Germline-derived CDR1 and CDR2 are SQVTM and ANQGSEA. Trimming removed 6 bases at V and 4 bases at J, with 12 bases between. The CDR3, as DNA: TGCAGCGTACACAGGGTGGGCACTGAAGCTTTCTTT. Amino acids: CSVHRVGTEAFF.